These T cell receptor beta chains were read from a single sample in a study of blood T cell repertoires in COVID-19. Repertoires were generated with immunoSEQ multiplex PCR, while TCRdb's copy carries only in-frame clones and drops some. The sample consists of over 350,000 clones, just over 90% of them appearing once. Sample: PBMCs or T cells enriched from blood (not recorded which). These TCRs come from a woman in her thirties or forties who had been exposed to COVID-19. The CDR3 runs from the conserved cysteine through the conserved F or W. The D gene is left open where the match is weak. Some rows mark clone size as missing; the rest say once, few, many or name a class of expanded clone.

CDR3aa: CASIEFYEQYF; CDR3nt: TGTGCCAGCATAGAGTTCTACGAGCAGTACTTC; v_gene: TRBV6-5; abundance: .; d_gene: .; j_gene: TRBJ2-7
CDR3aa: CASSNLYRSPLHF; CDR3nt: TGTGCCAGCAGTAATCTCTACCGTTCACCCCTCCACTTT; v_gene: TRBV12-3/TRBV12-4; abundance: .; d_gene: .; j_gene: TRBJ1-6
CDR3aa: CASSSRGVAPSGANVLTF; CDR3nt: TGTGCCAGCAGCTCCCGAGGAGTCGCCCCCTCTGGGGCCAACGTCCTGACTTTC; v_gene: TRBV7-2; abundance: .; d_gene: .; j_gene: TRBJ2-6
CDR3aa: CASSSDIPQAYNQPQHF; CDR3nt: TGTGCCAGCAGCTCGGACATACCTCAGGCCTACAATCAGCCCCAGCATTTT; v_gene: TRBV7-9; abundance: .; d_gene: .; j_gene: TRBJ1-5
CDR3aa: CASSTSAGPLHEQYF; CDR3nt: TGTGCCAGCAGCACGTCGGCGGGTCCCCTCCACGAGCAGTACTTC; v_gene: TRBV7-3; abundance: .; d_gene: .; j_gene: TRBJ2-7
CDR3aa: CASSVDRVDTEAFF; CDR3nt: TGTGCCAGTAGTGTGGACAGGGTGGACACTGAAGCTTTCTTT; v_gene: TRBV19; abundance: .; d_gene: TRBD1; j_gene: TRBJ1-1
CDR3aa: CASSLVTNTEAFF; CDR3nt: TGTGCCAGCAGCTTGGTAACAAACACTGAAGCTTTCTTT; v_gene: TRBV5-6; abundance: .; d_gene: .; j_gene: TRBJ1-1
CDR3aa: CASSQGLGYETQYF; CDR3nt: TGTGCCAGCAGTCAGGGACTAGGGTATGAGACCCAGTACTTC; v_gene: TRBV27; abundance: .; d_gene: TRBD2; j_gene: TRBJ2-5
CDR3aa: CASSVPRTGFGELFF; CDR3nt: TGTGCCAGTAGTGTACCTCGGACAGGGTTCGGGGAGCTGTTTTTT; v_gene: TRBV19; abundance: .; d_gene: TRBD1; j_gene: TRBJ2-2
CDR3aa: CASSFTGWSYGYTF; CDR3nt: TGTGCCAGCAGTTTCACAGGCTGGAGCTATGGCTACACCTTC; v_gene: TRBV27; abundance: once; d_gene: .; j_gene: TRBJ1-2
CDR3aa: CASSLTVSHGYTF; CDR3nt: TGCGCCAGCAGCCTGACAGTCTCCCATGGCTACACCTTC; v_gene: TRBV4-3; abundance: once; d_gene: .; j_gene: TRBJ1-2
CDR3aa: CASSRGSYEQYF; CDR3nt: TGTGCCAGCAGTAGGGGGTCCTACGAGCAGTACTTC; v_gene: TRBV7-9; abundance: .; d_gene: .; j_gene: TRBJ2-7
CDR3aa: CASSSQTGASSYEQYF; CDR3nt: TGTGCCAGCAGCTCACAGACAGGGGCTAGCTCCTACGAGCAGTACTTC; v_gene: TRBV7-2; abundance: .; d_gene: TRBD1; j_gene: TRBJ2-7
CDR3aa: CASSQDTGGWGYTF; CDR3nt: TGCGCCAGCAGCCAAGACACAGGGGGCTGGGGCTACACCTTC; v_gene: TRBV4-1; abundance: .; d_gene: TRBD1; j_gene: TRBJ1-2
CDR3aa: CASSLAGDFNEKLFF; CDR3nt: TGCGCCAGCAGCTTGGCTGGAGACTTTAATGAAAAACTGTTTTTT; v_gene: TRBV5-1; abundance: .; d_gene: .; j_gene: TRBJ1-4
CDR3aa: CASSLVSSGGASGANVLTF; CDR3nt: TGTGCCAGCAGCTTAGTGTCTAGCGGGGGCGCCTCTGGGGCCAACGTCCTGACTTTC; v_gene: TRBV7-8; abundance: .; d_gene: TRBD2; j_gene: TRBJ2-6
CDR3aa: CASSLVSASGYNEQFF; CDR3nt: TGTGCCAGCAGCTTAGTGTCGGCTAGCGGTTACAATGAGCAGTTCTTC; v_gene: TRBV13; abundance: .; d_gene: TRBD2; j_gene: TRBJ2-1
CDR3aa: CASRPRLSGGSGANVLTF; CDR3nt: TGTGCCAGCAGGCCCCGACTAAGCGGGGGGTCTGGGGCCAACGTCCTGACTTTC; v_gene: TRBV2; abundance: once; d_gene: TRBD2; j_gene: TRBJ2-6
CDR3aa: CASSLQGAETQYF; CDR3nt: TGTGCCAGCAGCTTACAGGGGGCTGAGACCCAGTACTTC; v_gene: TRBV5-4; abundance: .; d_gene: TRBD1; j_gene: TRBJ2-5
CDR3aa: CASSEISEDTQYF; CDR3nt: TGCGCCAGCAGTGAGATTTCAGAAGATACGCAGTATTTT; v_gene: TRBV10-1; abundance: .; d_gene: .; j_gene: TRBJ2-3
CDR3aa: CASRPPGYGYTF; CDR3nt: TGTGCCAGCAGGCCGCCCGGTTATGGCTACACCTTC; v_gene: TRBV28; abundance: .; d_gene: .; j_gene: TRBJ1-2
CDR3aa: CSAGGAGTEAFF; CDR3nt: TGCAGTGCAGGGGGCGCGGGCACTGAAGCTTTCTTT; v_gene: TRBV29-1; abundance: .; d_gene: TRBD1; j_gene: TRBJ1-1
CDR3aa: CASSQDVPASGNTDTQYF; CDR3nt: TGCGCCAGCAGCCAAGATGTCCCGGCTAGCGGGAACACAGATACGCAGTATTTT; v_gene: TRBV4-3; abundance: once; d_gene: TRBD2; j_gene: TRBJ2-3
CDR3aa: CASSRSYSGNTIYF; CDR3nt: TGTGCCAGCAGCCGTAGCTACTCTGGAAACACCATATATTTT; v_gene: TRBV3-1/TRBV3-2; abundance: .; d_gene: .; j_gene: TRBJ1-3
CDR3aa: CSVGTPGLNTEAFF; CDR3nt: TGCAGCGTTGGAACACCAGGGCTTAACACTGAAGCTTTCTTT; v_gene: TRBV29-1; abundance: .; d_gene: .; j_gene: TRBJ1-1
CDR3aa: CASSPDRAGANWDTQYF; CDR3nt: TGTGCCAGCAGCCCGGATAGAGCGGGAGCCAATTGGGATACGCAGTATTTT; v_gene: TRBV11-3; abundance: .; d_gene: TRBD2; j_gene: TRBJ2-3
CDR3aa: CASSPGQGETQYF; CDR3nt: TGTGCCAGCTCACCCGGACAGGGGGAGACCCAGTACTTC; v_gene: TRBV18; abundance: once; d_gene: TRBD1; j_gene: TRBJ2-5
CDR3aa: CASSEATGAGYTF; CDR3nt: TGTGCCAGCAGTGAAGCTACAGGGGCGGGCTACACCTTC; v_gene: TRBV6-1; abundance: few; d_gene: TRBD1; j_gene: TRBJ1-2
CDR3aa: CASSLGQGGNIQYF; CDR3nt: TGTGCCAGCAGCTTGGGACAGGGGGGGAACATTCAGTACTTC; v_gene: TRBV5-4; abundance: once; d_gene: TRBD1; j_gene: TRBJ2-4
CDR3aa: CASSKLEGQGFHEQYF; CDR3nt: TGTGCCAGCAGCAAATTAGAGGGACAGGGCTTCCACGAGCAGTACTTC; v_gene: TRBV21-1; abundance: .; d_gene: .; j_gene: TRBJ2-7
CDR3aa: CASTVGTASEAFF; CDR3nt: TGTGCCAGCACCGTTGGGACAGCCAGTGAAGCTTTCTTT; v_gene: TRBV7-9; abundance: .; d_gene: TRBD1; j_gene: TRBJ1-1
CDR3aa: CASSLGASGGFYNEQFF; CDR3nt: TGTGCCAGCAGCTTAGGGGCTAGCGGAGGGTTCTACAATGAGCAGTTCTTC; v_gene: TRBV7-6; abundance: .; d_gene: TRBD2; j_gene: TRBJ2-1
CDR3aa: CASSVLAGKETQYF; CDR3nt: TGTGCCAGCAGCGTACTAGCGGGGAAAGAGACCCAGTACTTC; v_gene: TRBV9; abundance: few; d_gene: TRBD2; j_gene: TRBJ2-5
CDR3aa: CASSLEGVTEAFF; CDR3nt: TGCGCCAGCAGCTTGGAGGGGGTCACTGAAGCTTTCTTT; v_gene: TRBV5-1; abundance: .; d_gene: .; j_gene: TRBJ1-1
CDR3aa: CASSRRQGMETQYF; CDR3nt: TGTGCCAGCAGCCGTCGACAGGGTATGGAGACCCAGTACTTC; v_gene: TRBV5-4; abundance: .; d_gene: TRBD1; j_gene: TRBJ2-5
CDR3aa: CASSSTGGRVNEQFF; CDR3nt: TGTGCCAGCAGCTCTACTGGCGGGAGGGTCAATGAGCAGTTCTTC; v_gene: TRBV7-2; abundance: .; d_gene: TRBD2; j_gene: TRBJ2-1
CDR3aa: CASSVGRGGQPQHF; CDR3nt: TGTGCCAGCAGCGTAGGGAGGGGCGGACAGCCCCAGCATTTT; v_gene: TRBV9; abundance: .; d_gene: .; j_gene: TRBJ1-5
CDR3aa: CASSLSGLAGTMAGELFF; CDR3nt: TGTGCCAGCAGCTTATCCGGACTAGCGGGTACTATGGCCGGGGAGCTGTTTTTT; v_gene: TRBV7-2; abundance: .; d_gene: TRBD2; j_gene: TRBJ2-2
CDR3aa: CSATIRTEAFF; CDR3nt: TGCAGTGCCACAATTCGCACTGAAGCTTTCTTT; v_gene: TRBV20-1; abundance: .; d_gene: .; j_gene: TRBJ1-1
CDR3aa: CAITRRDFSPFYNEQFF; CDR3nt: TGTGCCATCACCCGGCGGGACTTTTCGCCCTTCTACAATGAGCAGTTCTTC; v_gene: TRBV10-3; abundance: .; d_gene: .; j_gene: TRBJ2-1
CDR3aa: CASSRTGNPNTGELFF; CDR3nt: TGTGCCAGCTCACGCACAGGAAACCCTAACACCGGGGAGCTGTTTTTT; v_gene: TRBV18; abundance: .; d_gene: .; j_gene: TRBJ2-2
CDR3aa: CASSSTGTSFQPQHF; CDR3nt: TGTGCCAGCAGTTCCACCGGGACATCTTTCCAGCCCCAGCATTTT; v_gene: TRBV7-9; abundance: few; d_gene: .; j_gene: TRBJ1-5